A selection of T cell receptor beta chains follows, all from one sample in a study of Graves' ophthalmopathy and Graves' hyperthyroidism. TCRdb reprocessed the multiplex PCR reads with MiXCR, giving one entry per CDR3 protein. The sample includes approximately 700,000 distinct CDR3 sequences, about two fifths of them seen just once. Sample: peripheral blood. These receptors were collected from an adult man with Graves' ophthalmopathy. The CDR3 runs from the conserved cysteine through the conserved F or W. The order of the fields is D gene, J gene, V gene, clone size, CDR3 protein, CDR3 DNA. D genes are given only for firm matches. For some rows the clone size is stated as once, few or many, or as a class when expanded; others skip it.

d_call: TRBD1; j_call: TRBJ2-7; v_call: TRBV4-2; clone_size: many; cdr3_aa: CASSQAGTGTYEQYF; cdr3_nt: TGTGCCAGCAGCCAGGCCGGGACAGGGACCTACGAGCAGTACTTC
d_call: -; j_call: TRBJ1-2; v_call: TRBV7-9; clone_size: -; cdr3_aa: CASSLDAPQGNGYTF; cdr3_nt: TGTGCCAGCAGCTTAGATGCCCCGCAGGGGAATGGCTACACCTTC
d_call: TRBD1; j_call: TRBJ1-3; v_call: TRBV7-6; clone_size: -; cdr3_aa: CASSGEQGAGSTIYF; cdr3_nt: TGTGCCAGCAGTGGAGAACAGGGGGCTGGAAGCACCATATATTTT
d_call: -; j_call: TRBJ2-7; v_call: TRBV7-2; clone_size: few; cdr3_aa: CASSLAPGVYEQYF; cdr3_nt: TGTGCCAGCAGCTTAGCCCCAGGGGTTTACGAGCAGTACTTC
d_call: -; j_call: TRBJ2-1; v_call: TRBV7-9; clone_size: -; cdr3_aa: CASSVWTSNEQFF; cdr3_nt: TGTGCCAGCAGTGTATGGACTTCCAATGAGCAGTTCTTC
d_call: TRBD1; j_call: TRBJ1-2; v_call: TRBV19; clone_size: many; cdr3_aa: CASSLGQGVSYGYTF; cdr3_nt: TGTGCCAGTAGCCTGGGACAGGGGGTAAGCTATGGCTACACCTTC
d_call: -; j_call: TRBJ1-6; v_call: TRBV20-1; clone_size: -; cdr3_aa: CSARDSGRVPFYNSPLHF; cdr3_nt: TGCAGTGCTAGAGATTCGGGGAGGGTCCCCTTCTATAATTCACCCCTCCACTTT
d_call: -; j_call: TRBJ1-5; v_call: TRBV20-1; clone_size: once; cdr3_aa: CSARDRAGFGQPQHF; cdr3_nt: TGCAGTGCTAGAGATCGGGCGGGGTTTGGTCAGCCCCAGCATTTT
d_call: -; j_call: TRBJ1-5; v_call: TRBV12-3/TRBV12-4; clone_size: few; cdr3_aa: CASSLSEGGNQPQHF; cdr3_nt: TGTGCCAGCAGTTTATCTGAGGGGGGCAATCAGCCCCAGCATTTT
d_call: -; j_call: TRBJ1-6; v_call: TRBV10-3; clone_size: -; cdr3_aa: CAISEGADYNSPLHF; cdr3_nt: TGTGCCATCAGTGAGGGGGCAGACTATAATTCACCCCTCCACTTT
d_call: TRBD1; j_call: TRBJ1-5; v_call: TRBV10-3; clone_size: once; cdr3_aa: CANRGDRQNQPQHF; cdr3_nt: TGTGCTAACCGAGGGGACAGACAAAATCAGCCCCAGCATTTT
d_call: TRBD2; j_call: TRBJ2-2; v_call: TRBV20-1; clone_size: -; cdr3_aa: CSAQLAGDTGELFF; cdr3_nt: TGCAGTGCACAACTAGCGGGGGACACCGGGGAGCTGTTTTTT
d_call: -; j_call: TRBJ2-1; v_call: TRBV19; clone_size: -; cdr3_aa: CASSTLGYNEQFF; cdr3_nt: TGTGCCAGTAGTACACTAGGCTACAATGAGCAGTTCTTC
d_call: TRBD2; j_call: TRBJ2-6; v_call: TRBV10-3; clone_size: many; cdr3_aa: CASGRSSGANVLTF; cdr3_nt: TGTGCCAGCGGGAGGTCTTCTGGGGCCAACGTCCTGACTTTC
d_call: -; j_call: TRBJ1-1; v_call: TRBV20-1; clone_size: few; cdr3_aa: CSARATGRGTEAFF; cdr3_nt: TGCAGTGCTCGCGCGACAGGCCGGGGCACTGAAGCTTTCTTT
d_call: TRBD1; j_call: TRBJ2-2; v_call: TRBV20-1; clone_size: -; cdr3_aa: CSAPLQGAGELFF; cdr3_nt: TGCAGTGCCCCCCTTCAGGGGGCCGGGGAGCTGTTTTTT
d_call: -; j_call: TRBJ1-1; v_call: TRBV19; clone_size: many; cdr3_aa: CASSPRQDMNTEAFF; cdr3_nt: TGTGCCAGTAGTCCCCGACAGGATATGAACACTGAAGCTTTCTTT
d_call: -; j_call: TRBJ1-2; v_call: TRBV7-3; clone_size: -; cdr3_aa: CASSLARATGYTF; cdr3_nt: TGTGCCAGCAGCTTAGCCAGGGCGACTGGCTACACCTTC
d_call: TRBD1; j_call: TRBJ1-2; v_call: TRBV10-2; clone_size: many; cdr3_aa: CASTFRGTGNSHGYTF; cdr3_nt: TGCGCCAGCACCTTCAGAGGGACAGGGAATTCCCATGGCTACACCTTC
d_call: TRBD2; j_call: TRBJ2-3; v_call: TRBV10-3; clone_size: -; cdr3_aa: CAIRGGAGNTDTQYF; cdr3_nt: TGTGCCATCAGGGGGGGAGCGGGGAATACAGATACGCAGTATTTT
d_call: TRBD1; j_call: TRBJ1-1; v_call: TRBV5-1; clone_size: few; cdr3_aa: CASKGQGWNTEAFF; cdr3_nt: TGCGCCAGCAAAGGACAGGGCTGGAACACTGAAGCTTTCTTT
d_call: -; j_call: TRBJ2-7; v_call: TRBV5-1; clone_size: -; cdr3_aa: CASGVDQLREQYF; cdr3_nt: TGTGCCAGCGGCGTAGATCAGCTGCGCGAGCAGTACTTC
d_call: TRBD1; j_call: TRBJ1-4; v_call: TRBV2; clone_size: -; cdr3_aa: CASSAGQGRGEKLFF; cdr3_nt: TGTGCCAGCAGTGCAGGACAGGGGAGGGGTGAAAAACTGTTTTTT
d_call: -; j_call: TRBJ1-2; v_call: TRBV5-8; clone_size: many; cdr3_aa: CASSLSPPINYGYTF; cdr3_nt: TGTGCCAGCAGCTTGAGCCCCCCGATCAACTATGGCTACACCTTC
d_call: -; j_call: TRBJ1-2; v_call: TRBV4-2; clone_size: many; cdr3_aa: CASSQGPLSGYTF; cdr3_nt: TGTGCCAGCAGCCAAGGCCCTTTAAGCGGCTACACCTTC
d_call: TRBD1; j_call: TRBJ2-2; v_call: TRBV9; clone_size: once; cdr3_aa: CASSVGGQGSGGELFF; cdr3_nt: TGTGCCAGCAGCGTCGGGGGACAGGGTTCGGGTGGGGAGCTGTTTTTT
d_call: -; j_call: TRBJ2-1; v_call: TRBV15; clone_size: once; cdr3_aa: CATSGYNEQFF; cdr3_nt: TGTGCCACCAGCGGATACAATGAGCAGTTCTTC
d_call: -; j_call: TRBJ2-5; v_call: TRBV7-2; clone_size: many; cdr3_aa: CASSSHGVRGRETQYF; cdr3_nt: TGTGCCAGCAGCTCCCACGGGGTCCGGGGTCGGGAGACCCAGTACTTC
d_call: -; j_call: TRBJ1-2; v_call: TRBV20-1; clone_size: -; cdr3_aa: CSATRDKEGYTF; cdr3_nt: TGCAGTGCTACCCGGGACAAGGAGGGCTACACCTTC
d_call: TRBD2; j_call: TRBJ2-2; v_call: TRBV5-1; clone_size: few; cdr3_aa: CASRREAGAGELFF; cdr3_nt: TGCGCCAGCAGACGAGAAGCGGGAGCCGGGGAGCTGTTTTTT
d_call: -; j_call: TRBJ1-5; v_call: TRBV7-9; clone_size: -; cdr3_aa: CASSPGDGGSPQHF; cdr3_nt: TGTGCCAGCAGCCCGGGGGACGGGGGGTCGCCCCAGCATTTT
d_call: TRBD1; j_call: TRBJ1-1; v_call: TRBV10-3; clone_size: few; cdr3_aa: CAATGGFRTEAFF; cdr3_nt: TGTGCCGCTACAGGGGGGTTTCGGACTGAAGCTTTCTTT
d_call: TRBD1; j_call: TRBJ2-7; v_call: TRBV12-3/TRBV12-4; clone_size: many; cdr3_aa: CASSARGQSYEQYF; cdr3_nt: TGTGCCAGCAGTGCCAGGGGACAGTCCTACGAGCAGTACTTC
d_call: TRBD2; j_call: TRBJ2-5; v_call: TRBV5-5; clone_size: -; cdr3_aa: CASSLGLAAQTQYF; cdr3_nt: TGTGCCAGCAGCTTGGGACTAGCGGCACAGACCCAGTACTTC
d_call: -; j_call: TRBJ2-5; v_call: TRBV7-8; clone_size: many; cdr3_aa: CASSLAGPFQETQYF; cdr3_nt: TGTGCCAGCAGCTTAGCGGGACCCTTCCAAGAGACCCAGTACTTC
d_call: -; j_call: TRBJ1-1; v_call: TRBV4-1; clone_size: many; cdr3_aa: CASRDDRAEAFF; cdr3_nt: TGCGCCAGCAGAGACGATCGCGCTGAAGCTTTCTTT